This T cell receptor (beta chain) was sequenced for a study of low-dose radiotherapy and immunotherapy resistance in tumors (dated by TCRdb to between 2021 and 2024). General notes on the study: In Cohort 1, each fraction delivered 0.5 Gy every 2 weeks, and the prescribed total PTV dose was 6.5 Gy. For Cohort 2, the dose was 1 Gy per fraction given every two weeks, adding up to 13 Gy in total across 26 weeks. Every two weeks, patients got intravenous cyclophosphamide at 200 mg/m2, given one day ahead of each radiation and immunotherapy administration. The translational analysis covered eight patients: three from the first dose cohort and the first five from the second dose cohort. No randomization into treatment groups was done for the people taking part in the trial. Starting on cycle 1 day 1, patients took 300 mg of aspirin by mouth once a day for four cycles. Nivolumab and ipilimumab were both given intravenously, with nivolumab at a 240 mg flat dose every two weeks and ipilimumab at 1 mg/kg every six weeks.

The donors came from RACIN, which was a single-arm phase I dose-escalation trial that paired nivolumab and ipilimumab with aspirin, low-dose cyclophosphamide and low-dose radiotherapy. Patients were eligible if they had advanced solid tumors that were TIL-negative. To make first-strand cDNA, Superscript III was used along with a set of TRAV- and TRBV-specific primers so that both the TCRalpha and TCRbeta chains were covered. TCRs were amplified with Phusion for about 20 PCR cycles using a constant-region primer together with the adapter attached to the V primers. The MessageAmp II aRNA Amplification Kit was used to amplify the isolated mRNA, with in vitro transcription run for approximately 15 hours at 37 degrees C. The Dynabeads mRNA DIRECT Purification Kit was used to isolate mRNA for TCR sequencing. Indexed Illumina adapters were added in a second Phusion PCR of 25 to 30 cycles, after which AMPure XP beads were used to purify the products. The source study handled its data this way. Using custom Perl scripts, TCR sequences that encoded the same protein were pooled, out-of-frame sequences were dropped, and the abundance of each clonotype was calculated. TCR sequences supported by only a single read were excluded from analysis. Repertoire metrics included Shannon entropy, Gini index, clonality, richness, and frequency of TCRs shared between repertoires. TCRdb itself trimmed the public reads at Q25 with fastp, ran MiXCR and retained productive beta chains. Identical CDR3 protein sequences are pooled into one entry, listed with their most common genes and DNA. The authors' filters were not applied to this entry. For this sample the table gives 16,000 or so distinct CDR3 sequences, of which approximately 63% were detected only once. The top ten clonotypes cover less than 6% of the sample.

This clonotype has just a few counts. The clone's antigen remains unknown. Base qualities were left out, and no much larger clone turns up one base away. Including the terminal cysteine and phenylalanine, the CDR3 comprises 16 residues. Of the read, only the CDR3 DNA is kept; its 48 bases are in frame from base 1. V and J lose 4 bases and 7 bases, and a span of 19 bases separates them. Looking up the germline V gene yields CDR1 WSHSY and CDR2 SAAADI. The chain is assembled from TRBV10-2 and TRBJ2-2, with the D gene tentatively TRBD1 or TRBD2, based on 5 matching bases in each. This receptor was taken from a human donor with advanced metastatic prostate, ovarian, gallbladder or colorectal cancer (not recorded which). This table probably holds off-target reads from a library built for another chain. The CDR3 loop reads CASSGDGTPLGGELFF. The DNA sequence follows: TGCGCCAGCAGTGGTGACGGGACCCCCCTTGGCGGGGAGCTGTTTTTT.